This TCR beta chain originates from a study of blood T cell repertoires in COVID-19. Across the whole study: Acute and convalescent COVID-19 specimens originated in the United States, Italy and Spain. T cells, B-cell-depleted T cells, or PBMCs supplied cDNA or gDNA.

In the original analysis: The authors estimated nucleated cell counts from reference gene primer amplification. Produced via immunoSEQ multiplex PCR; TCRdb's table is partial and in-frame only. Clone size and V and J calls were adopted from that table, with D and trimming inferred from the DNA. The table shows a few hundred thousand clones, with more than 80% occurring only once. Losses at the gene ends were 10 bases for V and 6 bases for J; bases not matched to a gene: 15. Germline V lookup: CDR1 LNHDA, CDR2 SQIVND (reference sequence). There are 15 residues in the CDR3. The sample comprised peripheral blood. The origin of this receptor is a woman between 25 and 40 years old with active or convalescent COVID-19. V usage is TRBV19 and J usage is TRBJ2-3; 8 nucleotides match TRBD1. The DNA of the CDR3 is TGTGCCACCGAAGGGGGTCAGGGGGCAGGTGATACGCAGTATTTT. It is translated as CATEGGQGAGDTQYF.